The present entry profiles one T cell receptor beta chain with its context. The data were obtained in a study of cytomegalovirus exposure and HLA in healthy donors. The PCR was carried out with 60 Vbeta primers and 13 Jbeta primers. Sequencing used immunoSEQ multiplex PCR; TCRdb keeps in-frame clones, though not all of them. The sample lists about 100,000 clones, around 83% seen once, with 0.9% to 1.5% in the top ten. The CDR3 is 13 residues long. Per the germline V gene, CDR1 is SEHNR and CDR2 is FQNEAQ (reference sequence). Trimming at V came to 4 bases and at J to 5 bases, leaving 5 bases not matched to a gene.

V usage is TRBV7-9 and J usage is TRBJ2-7; 7 nucleotides agree with TRBD1. The sequencing input was PBMCs. The source is a young woman in good health and CMV-seronegative. The chain's CDR3 is CASSSRGQDEQYF. In nucleotides, the CDR3 is TGTGCCAGCAGCTCTAGGGGGCAGGACGAGCAGTACTTC.